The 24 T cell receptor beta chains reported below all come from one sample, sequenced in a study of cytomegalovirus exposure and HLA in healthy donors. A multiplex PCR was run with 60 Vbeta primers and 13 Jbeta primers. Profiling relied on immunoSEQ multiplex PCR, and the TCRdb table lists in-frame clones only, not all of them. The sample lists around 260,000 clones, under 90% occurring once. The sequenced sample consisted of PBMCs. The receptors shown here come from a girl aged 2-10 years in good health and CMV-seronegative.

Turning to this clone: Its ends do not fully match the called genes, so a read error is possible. DNA for the CDR3: TGTTCCAGCAGCTCACCCGTGGGACTAGAGGATTACGAGCAGTACTTC. Translated, it gives CSSSSPVGLEDYEQYF. The V and J genes are TRBV7-9 and TRBJ2-7; 8 positions match TRBD2. The CDR3 is 16 amino acids. Per germline, CDR1 SEHNR and CDR2 FQNEAQ (reference sequence).

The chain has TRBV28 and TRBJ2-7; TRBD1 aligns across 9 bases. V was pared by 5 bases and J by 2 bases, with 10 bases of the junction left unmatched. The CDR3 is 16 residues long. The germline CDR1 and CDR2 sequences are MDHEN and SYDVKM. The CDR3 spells CASSALGQGSTYEQYF. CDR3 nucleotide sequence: TGTGCCAGCAGTGCCCTCGGACAGGGGAGCACCTACGAGCAGTACTTC.

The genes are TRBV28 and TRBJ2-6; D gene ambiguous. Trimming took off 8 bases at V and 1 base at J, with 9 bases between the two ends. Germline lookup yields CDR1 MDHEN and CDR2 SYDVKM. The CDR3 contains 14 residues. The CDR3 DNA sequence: TGTGCCAGCTCTCACCTATCTGGGGCCAACGTCCTGACTTTC. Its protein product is CASSHLSGANVLTF.

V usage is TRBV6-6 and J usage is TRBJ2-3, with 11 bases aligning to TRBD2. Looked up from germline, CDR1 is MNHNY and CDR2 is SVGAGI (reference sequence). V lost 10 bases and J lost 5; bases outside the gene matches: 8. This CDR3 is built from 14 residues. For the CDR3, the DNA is TGTGCCACCGAGCTAGCGGGGGGCGGAGATACGCAGTATTTT. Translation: CATELAGGGDTQYF.

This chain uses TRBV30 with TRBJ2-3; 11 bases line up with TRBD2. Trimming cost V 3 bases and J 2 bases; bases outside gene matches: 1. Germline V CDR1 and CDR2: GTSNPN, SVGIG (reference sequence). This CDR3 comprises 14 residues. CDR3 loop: CAWRTSGITDTQYF. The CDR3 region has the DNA TGTGCCTGGAGGACTAGCGGGATCACAGATACGCAGTATTTT.

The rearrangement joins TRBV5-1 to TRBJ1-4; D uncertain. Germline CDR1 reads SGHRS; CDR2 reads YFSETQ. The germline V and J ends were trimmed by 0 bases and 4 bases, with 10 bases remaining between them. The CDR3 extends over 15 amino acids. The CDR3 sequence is CASSLAGGVNEKLFF. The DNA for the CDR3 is TGCGCCAGCAGCTTGGCCGGAGGAGTTAATGAAAAACTGTTTTTT.

The CDR3 is CASRDKGGTRDAAETQYF. The CDR3, as DNA: TGTGCCAGCAGGGACAAGGGGGGGACTCGAGATGCCGCAGAGACCCAGTACTTC. This chain links TRBV9 with TRBJ2-5; TRBD2 might be the D (7 bases). The CDR3 has 18 amino acids. The germline CDR1 and CDR2 sequences are SGDLS and YYNGEE. Trimming removed 5 bases from V and 4 bases from J, with 27 bases in between.

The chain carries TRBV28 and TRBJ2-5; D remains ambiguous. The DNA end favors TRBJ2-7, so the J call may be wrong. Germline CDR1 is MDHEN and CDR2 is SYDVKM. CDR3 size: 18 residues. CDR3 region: CASSLPGIWRGSSYEQYF. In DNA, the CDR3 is TGTGCCAGCAGTCTCCCCGGCATTTGGCGCGGTAGCTCCTACGAGCAGTACTTC.

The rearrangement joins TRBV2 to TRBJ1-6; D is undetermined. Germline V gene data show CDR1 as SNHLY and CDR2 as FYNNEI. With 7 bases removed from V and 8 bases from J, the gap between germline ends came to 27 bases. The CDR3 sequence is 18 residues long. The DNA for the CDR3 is TGTGCCAGCACCCCGCTCCGAGGGCGGTGGGTGGTATATTCACCCCTCCACTTT. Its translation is CASTPLRGRWVVYSPLHF.

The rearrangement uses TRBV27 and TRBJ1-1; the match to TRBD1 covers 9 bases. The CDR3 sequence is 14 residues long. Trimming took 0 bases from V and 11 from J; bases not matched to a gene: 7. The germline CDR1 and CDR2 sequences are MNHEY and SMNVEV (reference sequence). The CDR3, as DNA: TGTGCCAGCAGTTTATCCCGACGGGACAGGGTGGCTTTCTTT. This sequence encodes CASSLSRRDRVAFF.

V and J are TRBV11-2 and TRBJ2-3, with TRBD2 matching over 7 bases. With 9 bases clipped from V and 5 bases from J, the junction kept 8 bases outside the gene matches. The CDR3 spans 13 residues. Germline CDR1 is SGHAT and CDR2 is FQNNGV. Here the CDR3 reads CASSGTTRDTQYF. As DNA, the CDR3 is TGTGCCAGTAGTGGGACTACAAGAGATACGCAGTATTTT.

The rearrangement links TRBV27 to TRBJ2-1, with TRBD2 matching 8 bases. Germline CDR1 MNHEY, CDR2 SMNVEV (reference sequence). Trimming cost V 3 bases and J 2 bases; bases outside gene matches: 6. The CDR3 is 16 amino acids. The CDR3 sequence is CASSLSLAGTYNEQFF. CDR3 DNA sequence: TGTGCCAGCAGTTTGTCTCTAGCGGGCACCTACAATGAGCAGTTCTTC.

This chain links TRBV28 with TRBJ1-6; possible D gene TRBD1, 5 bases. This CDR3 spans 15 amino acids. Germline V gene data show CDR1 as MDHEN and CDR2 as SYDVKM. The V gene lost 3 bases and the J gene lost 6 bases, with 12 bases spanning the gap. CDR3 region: CASSFLTDLNSPLHF. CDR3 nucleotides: TGTGCCAGCAGTTTCTTGACAGACCTTAATTCACCCCTCCACTTT.

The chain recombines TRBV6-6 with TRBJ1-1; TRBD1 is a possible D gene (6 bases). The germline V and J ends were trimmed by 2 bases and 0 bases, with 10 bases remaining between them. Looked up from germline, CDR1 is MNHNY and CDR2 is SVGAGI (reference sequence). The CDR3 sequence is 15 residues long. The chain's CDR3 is CASSYAGQLNTEAFF. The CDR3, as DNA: TGTGCCAGCAGTTACGCCGGACAGCTGAACACTGAAGCTTTCTTT.

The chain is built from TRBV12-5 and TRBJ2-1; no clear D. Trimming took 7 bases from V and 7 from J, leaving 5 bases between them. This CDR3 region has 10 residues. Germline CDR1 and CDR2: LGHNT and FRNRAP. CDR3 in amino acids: CASARNEQFF. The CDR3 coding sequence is TGTGCTAGTGCCCGGAATGAGCAGTTCTTC.

The CDR3 reads CASSVTGNSPLHF. The CDR3 DNA sequence: TGTGCCAGCAGCGTGACAGGGAATTCACCCCTCCACTTT. The genes are TRBV13 and TRBJ1-6, with 7 bases identical to TRBD1. V gave up 5 bases and J gave up 7 bases; unmatched junction bases: 2. Germline CDR1 is PRHDT and CDR2 is FYEKMQ (reference sequence). This CDR3 spans 13 amino acids.

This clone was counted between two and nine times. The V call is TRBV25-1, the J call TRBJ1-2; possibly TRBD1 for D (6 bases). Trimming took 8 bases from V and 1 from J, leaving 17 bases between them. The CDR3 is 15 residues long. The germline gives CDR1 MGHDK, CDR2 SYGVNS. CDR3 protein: CASPLGGALNYGYTF. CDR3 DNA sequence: TGTGCCAGCCCCCTTGGGGGGGCCCTTAACTATGGCTACACCTTC.

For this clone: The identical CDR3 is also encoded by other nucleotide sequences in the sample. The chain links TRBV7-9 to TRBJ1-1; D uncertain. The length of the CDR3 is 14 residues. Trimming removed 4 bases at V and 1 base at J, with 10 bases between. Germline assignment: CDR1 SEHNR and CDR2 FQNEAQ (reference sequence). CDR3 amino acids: CASSSQGGNTEAFF. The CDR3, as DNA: TGTGCCAGCAGCTCCCAAGGAGGGAACACTGAAGCTTTCTTT.

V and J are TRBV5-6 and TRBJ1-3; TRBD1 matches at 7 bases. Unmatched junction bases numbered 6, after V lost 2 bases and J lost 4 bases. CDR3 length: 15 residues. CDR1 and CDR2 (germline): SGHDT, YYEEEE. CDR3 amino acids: CASSFTGDGGNTIYF. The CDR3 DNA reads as TGTGCCAGCAGCTTTACAGGGGATGGCGGAAACACCATATATTTT.

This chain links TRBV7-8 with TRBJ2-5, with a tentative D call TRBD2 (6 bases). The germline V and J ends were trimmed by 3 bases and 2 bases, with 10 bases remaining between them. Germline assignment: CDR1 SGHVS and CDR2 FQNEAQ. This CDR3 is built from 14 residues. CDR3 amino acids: CASSFSGLQETQYF. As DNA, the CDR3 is TGTGCCAGCAGCTTCTCCGGACTACAAGAGACCCAGTACTTC.

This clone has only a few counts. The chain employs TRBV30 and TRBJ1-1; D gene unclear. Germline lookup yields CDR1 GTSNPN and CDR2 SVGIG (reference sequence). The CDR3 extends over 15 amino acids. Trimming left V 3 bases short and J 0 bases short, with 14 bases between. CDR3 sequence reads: CAWSTRKFMNTEAFF. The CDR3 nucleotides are TGTGCCTGGAGCACACGAAAGTTCATGAACACTGAAGCTTTCTTT.

CDR3 region: CASSLRWTANSPLHF. The CDR3 DNA sequence: TGTGCCAGCAGCTTGCGATGGACAGCGAATTCACCCCTCCACTTT. This rearrangement joins TRBV5-8 to TRBJ1-6, with D perhaps TRBD1 (6 bases). Germline V gives CDR1 SGHTS, CDR2 YDEGEE. The CDR3 sequence is 15 residues long. V was pared by 1 base and J by 7 bases, with 12 bases between.

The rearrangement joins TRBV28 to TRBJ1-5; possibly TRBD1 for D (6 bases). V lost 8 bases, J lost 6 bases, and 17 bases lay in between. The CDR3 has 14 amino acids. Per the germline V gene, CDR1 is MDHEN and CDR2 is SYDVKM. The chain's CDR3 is CASRDIARPQPQHF. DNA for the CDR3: TGTGCCAGCCGGGACATAGCAAGGCCTCAGCCCCAGCATTTT.

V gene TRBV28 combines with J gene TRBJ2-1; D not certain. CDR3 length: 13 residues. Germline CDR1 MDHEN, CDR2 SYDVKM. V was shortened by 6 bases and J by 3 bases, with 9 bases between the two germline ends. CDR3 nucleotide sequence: TGTGCCAGCAGCCTAGGATTCTACAATGAGCAGTTCTTC. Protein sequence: CASSLGFYNEQFF.